These 17 T cell receptor beta chains came from one sample sequenced in a study of cytomegalovirus exposure and HLA in healthy donors. PCR employed 60 Vbeta and 13 Jbeta primers. This table comes from immunoSEQ multiplex PCR, and its TCRdb copy is limited to in-frame clones, with some not included. The table has 55,000 to 65,000 clones, 83% seen once. Material for sequencing was PBMCs. The receptors come from a human donor in good health.

This chain connects TRBV30 to TRBJ1-1, with D maybe TRBD1 (5 bases). Trimming cost V 2 bases and J 5 bases, with 21 bases left between them. In germline, CDR1 is GTSNPN, CDR2 SVGIG (reference sequence). CDR3 size: 16 residues. The CDR3 bases are TGTGCCTGGAGTCATGTTGGAGGGGTTGGGGGTACTGAAGCTTTCTTT. It yields the protein CAWSHVGGVGGTEAFF.

Only a few counts were recorded for this clone. V gene TRBV2 combines with J gene TRBJ1-4, with 7 bases aligning to TRBD1. This CDR3 comprises 14 residues. V lost 6 bases and J lost 3; bases outside the gene matches: 4. The germline CDR1 and CDR2 sequences are SNHLY and FYNNEI. The CDR3 nucleotides read TGTGCCAGCAGAGATCAGGGGGCTAATGAAAAACTGTTTTTT. The encoded protein is CASRDQGANEKLFF.

The rearrangement links TRBV28 to TRBJ1-5; D unresolved. The CDR3 consists of 12 residues. V was clipped by 4 bases and J by 3 bases, with 4 bases between them. Germline V gene data show CDR1 as MDHEN and CDR2 as SYDVKM. The CDR3: CASSSINQPQHF. The CDR3 nucleotides read TGTGCCAGCAGTTCAATCAATCAGCCCCAGCATTTT. The entire variable domain, with the rest obtained from reference TRBV28 and TRBJ1-5, is as follows: DVKVTQSSRYLVKRTGEKVFLECVQDMDHENMFWYRQDPGLGLRLIYFSYDVKMKEKGDIPEGYSVSREKKERFSLILESASTNQTSMYLCASSSINQPQHFGDGTRLSIL.

This rearrangement joins TRBV7-6 to TRBJ2-5; D perhaps matches TRBD2 (7 bases). The germline V and J ends were trimmed by 2 bases and 4 bases, with 11 bases remaining between them. The germline V gene encodes CDR1 SGHVS and CDR2 FNYEAQ. CDR3 size: 14 residues. CDR3: CASSLQGRAETQYF. Here the CDR3 DNA reads TGTGCCAGCAGCTTACAGGGGAGGGCAGAGACCCAGTACTTC.

The V gene is TRBV21-1, the J gene TRBJ2-5; the D call in the table, TRBD1, was not verified against the DNA. The DNA end is a closer match to TRBJ2-7, so the J assignment may be wrong. TRBV21-1 is shown as a pseudogene. The CDR3 length is 14 residues. Here the CDR3 DNA reads TGTGCCAGCAGCAAAGAGCCAGGGAAACTCGAGCAGTACTTC. It codes for CASSKEPGKLEQYF.

This clone has just a few counts. The chain joins TRBV5-1 to TRBJ1-1; 9 positions match TRBD1. This CDR3 contains 14 residues. CDR1 is SGHRS and CDR2 is YFSETQ in the germline V gene. V was pared by 0 bases and J by 7 bases, with 4 bases of the junction left unmatched. The CDR3 is CASSLEQGANEAFF. In DNA, the CDR3 is TGCGCCAGCAGCTTGGAACAGGGGGCTAATGAAGCTTTCTTT.

The chain couples TRBV15 to TRBJ2-7, with 11 positions matching TRBD2. Germline CDR1 and CDR2: LNHNV and YYDKDF (reference sequence). The CDR3 is 14 amino acids. V was pared by 7 bases and J by 7 bases, with 9 bases of the junction left unmatched. The CDR3 sequence: CATKGLAAVGEQYF. The DNA of the CDR3 is TGTGCCACCAAGGGACTAGCGGCCGTCGGGGAGCAGTACTTC. Complete variable domain (other parts from reference TRBV15 and TRBJ2-7): DAMVIQNPRYQVTQFGKPVTLSCSQTLNHNVMYWYQQKSSQAPKLLFHYYDKDFNNEADTPDNFQSRRPNTSFCFLDIRSPGLGDTAMYLCATKGLAAVGEQYFGPGTRLTVT.

The V call is TRBV11-2, the J call TRBJ2-7, with TRBD2 identical over 9 bases. CDR1 and CDR2 from the germline V gene are SGHAT and FQNNGV. The CDR3 covers 15 residues. V lost 5 bases to trimming and J lost 2 bases; unmatched junction nucleotides: 7. This CDR3 is CASSPRASGTYEQYF. DNA of the CDR3: TGTGCCAGCAGCCCCCGGGCTAGCGGGACCTACGAGCAGTACTTC.

V is TRBV4-3 and J is TRBJ2-3; 9 bases line up with TRBD1. The CDR3 extends over 17 amino acids. Germline CDR1 and CDR2: LGHNA and YSLEER. J was trimmed by 7 bases and V by 0 bases; bases with no gene match: 11. CDR3 loop: CASSQDSGGQGSYTQYF. CDR3 in DNA: TGCGCCAGCAGCCAAGATTCCGGGGGACAGGGTTCATATACGCAGTATTTT.

The rearrangement uses TRBV19 and TRBJ2-7; 7 bases map to TRBD2. The junction had 5 bases not matched to a gene; V was cut back by 5 bases and J by 7 bases. Germline CDR1 reads LNHDA; CDR2 reads SQIVND (reference sequence). This CDR3 comprises 12 residues. The CDR3 reads CASSRGEWEQYF. The CDR3 bases are TGTGCCAGTAGTCGGGGGGAGTGGGAGCAGTACTTC. The variable domain in full, with the rest retrieved from reference TRBV19 and TRBJ2-7, is DGGITQSPKYLFRKEGQNVTLSCEQNLNHDAMYWYRQDPGQGLRLIYYSQIVNDFQKGDIAEGYSVSREKKESFPLTVTSAQKNPTAFYLCASSRGEWEQYFGPGTRLTVT.

The chain has TRBV4-2 and TRBJ2-1; possible D gene TRBD2, 5 bases. The V and J ends lost 1 base and 4 bases respectively, with 14 bases between them. There are 16 residues in the CDR3. Germline CDR1 is LGHNA and CDR2 is YNFKEQ. DNA for the CDR3: TGTGCCAGCAGCCAAGTGTTACGGGGAGAATACAATGAGCAGTTCTTC. As protein: CASSQVLRGEYNEQFF.

CDR3 coding DNA: TGTGCCAGCAGCGAACATACTAGCGGGGGGGGGTCCCAGTACTTC. Translation gives CASSEHTSGGGSQYF. The chain carries TRBV7-9 and TRBJ2-5; 13 bases line up with TRBD2. Germline loops: CDR1 SEHNR, CDR2 FQNEAQ (reference sequence). This CDR3 spans 15 amino acids. Trimming at V came to 5 bases and at J to 9 bases, leaving 9 bases not matched to a gene.

The gene calls are TRBV6-1 and TRBJ2-5; the D gene is possibly TRBD1 (5 bases). TRBJ2-7 explains the end of the DNA better; the J call may be wrong. Looked up from germline, CDR1 is MNHNS and CDR2 is SASEGT. CDR3 size: 13 residues. The CDR3 coding sequence is TGTGCCACATACCTGACAGCCTCCTACGAGCAGTACTTC. Translating it yields CATYLTASYEQYF.

V usage is TRBV4-1 and J usage is TRBJ2-7; 7 nucleotides line up with TRBD2. Trimming removed 2 bases from V and 3 bases from J; junction bases left unmatched: 16. The length of the CDR3 is 18 residues. Germline assignment: CDR1 MGHRA and CDR2 YSYEKL. For the CDR3, the DNA is TGCGCCAGCAGCCAAATCCAGCCTAGGGCGGGGGAATTCTACGAGCAGTACTTC. It codes for CASSQIQPRAGEFYEQYF.

As to this clone: This same CDR3 is encoded by further DNA sequences in the sample. CDR3 nucleotides: TGCGCCAGCAGCTTGGGGTTCGGAACTAATGAAAAACTGTTTTTT. Amino acids: CASSLGFGTNEKLFF. The chain carries TRBV5-1 and TRBJ1-4; D remains ambiguous. Between the trimmed V and J ends, which lost 0 bases and 1 base, there was a span of 7 bases. The germline gives CDR1 SGHRS, CDR2 YFSETQ. The CDR3 has 15 amino acids.

This chain uses TRBV7-9 with TRBJ2-2; TRBD1 aligns across 9 bases. The CDR3 length is 17 residues. V lost 4 bases and J lost 2; bases outside the gene matches: 8. The germline V gene has CDR1 SEHNR and CDR2 FQNEAQ (reference sequence). The CDR3 spells CASSSRDRVDNTGELFF. As DNA, the CDR3 is TGTGCCAGCAGCTCCCGGGACAGGGTCGATAACACCGGGGAGCTGTTTTTT.

For the CDR3, the DNA is TGTGCCAGTAGTGAGGCAGGGGGCAGTTCACCCCTCCACTTT. Its protein product is CASSEAGGSSPLHF. This chain uses TRBV19 with TRBJ1-6; 8 bases line up with TRBD1. CDR1 is LNHDA, CDR2 SQIVND, per germline (reference sequence). Unmatched junction bases numbered 6, after V lost 5 bases and J lost 9 bases. The CDR3 totals 14 residues.